Following are 13 T cell receptor beta chains from one sample sequenced in a study of blood T cell repertoires in COVID-19. Using immunoSEQ multiplex PCR, the repertoire was profiled, and TCRdb retains in-frame clones only, with some absent. Here the sample spans about 230,000 clones, over 80% being singletons. Material: PBMCs or T cells enriched from blood (not recorded which). The receptors originated from a woman in her twenties or thirties who had been exposed to COVID-19.

This rearrangement joins TRBV28 to TRBJ1-2; D unresolved. The CDR3 contains 13 residues. The V gene's germline CDR1 is MDHEN and CDR2 SYDVKM. V gave up 2 bases and J gave up 6 bases, with 10 bases separating them. The CDR3 is CASSLGSDNGYTF. As DNA, the CDR3 is TGTGCCAGCAGTTTAGGATCCGACAATGGCTACACCTTC.

The V and J genes are TRBV3-1 (or the pseudogene TRBV3-2) and TRBJ2-1, with 15 bases aligning to TRBD2. Germline V gene lookup returns CDR1 LGHDT and CDR2 YNNKEL (reference sequence). Trimming cost V 1 base and J 6 bases; bases outside gene matches: 1. The CDR3 is 16 residues long. CDR3 DNA sequence: TGTGCCAGCAGCCAAGGGACTAGCGGGAGGGCCAATGAGCAGTTCTTC. This encodes CASSQGTSGRANEQFF.

CDR3 DNA sequence: TGTGCCAGCAGTTTATCCCCAGGGGTCACTGAAGCTTTCTTT. Protein product: CASSLSPGVTEAFF. The genes are TRBV27 and TRBJ1-1; tentatively, D is TRBD1 (6 bases). The CDR3 has 14 amino acids. The germline V gene encodes CDR1 MNHEY and CDR2 SMNVEV (reference sequence). Deletions cut 0 bases from V and 4 bases from J, with 9 bases between.

V is TRBV12-5 and J is TRBJ2-1, with unresolved D. V lost 4 bases, J lost 7 bases, and 5 bases lay in between. CDR1 LGHNT and CDR2 FRNRAP come from the germline V gene. This CDR3 region has 11 residues. As DNA, the CDR3 is TGTGCTAGTGGTTCCTCTAATGAGCAGTTCTTC. Translated, it gives CASGSSNEQFF.

This clone was seen only a few times. The chain recombines TRBV5-1 with TRBJ1-1; D perhaps matches TRBD1 (5 bases). V lost 2 bases, J lost 1 base, and 21 bases lay in between. The length of the CDR3 is 18 residues. Germline V gene data show CDR1 as SGHRS and CDR2 as YFSETQ. The CDR3 DNA reads as TGCGCCAGCAGCTTCACTGATCGGACAAGGGCCCCGAACACTGAAGCTTTCTTT. Protein product: CASSFTDRTRAPNTEAFF.

This chain connects TRBV30 to TRBJ2-7, with D tentatively TRBD1 (5 bases). The CDR3 has 13 residues. Trimming removed 4 bases from V and 3 bases from J, with 13 bases in between. Germline V gene data show CDR1 as GTSNPN and CDR2 as SVGIG (reference sequence). The DNA of the CDR3 is TGTGCCTGGACTCAGGGTTCATACTACGAGCAGTACTTC. It yields the protein CAWTQGSYYEQYF. Filled out from reference TRBV30 and TRBJ2-7, the complete variable domain reads SQTIHQWPATLVQPVGSPLSLECTVEGTSNPNLYWYRQAAGRGLQLLFYSVGIGQISSEVPQNLSASRPQDRQFILSSKKLLLSDSGFYLCAWTQGSYYEQYFGPGTRLTVT.

This clone was counted between two and nine times. The chain employs TRBV6-5 and TRBJ2-7, with D possibly TRBD1 on 6 matching bases. Germline V gene data show CDR1 as MNHEY and CDR2 as SVGAGI. This CDR3 region has 16 residues. With 1 base removed from V and 1 base from J, the gap between germline ends came to 14 bases. The CDR3 sequence is CASSYLGTRFSYEQYF. CDR3 nucleotides: TGTGCCAGCAGTTACTTAGGGACAAGATTTTCCTACGAGCAGTACTTC.

The sample holds one count of this clone. This chain connects TRBV28 to TRBJ2-2; D possibly corresponds to TRBD2 (5 bases). The CDR3 is 17 amino acids. Germline assignment: CDR1 MDHEN and CDR2 SYDVKM. The V end lost 4 bases, the J end lost 3 bases, and 18 bases lay between the germline ends. In nucleotides, the CDR3 is TGTGCCAGCAGTTCGCCTCGGAGCGGTTATGACACCGGGGAGCTGTTTTTT. It specifies CASSSPRSGYDTGELFF. Full variable domain (remainder filled in from reference TRBV28 and TRBJ2-2): DVKVTQSSRYLVKRTGEKVFLECVQDMDHENMFWYRQDPGLGLRLIYFSYDVKMKEKGDIPEGYSVSREKKERFSLILESASTNQTSMYLCASSSPRSGYDTGELFFGEGSRLTVL.

The gene calls are TRBV5-1 and TRBJ2-1; maybe TRBD2 (5 bases). V was trimmed by 0 bases and J by 2 bases, leaving 9 bases between them. CDR1 is SGHRS and CDR2 is YFSETQ in the germline V gene. The CDR3 contains 15 residues. CDR3 DNA: TGCGCCAGCAGCTTGGGCGGAGGTCCCTACAATGAGCAGTTCTTC. Protein: CASSLGGGPYNEQFF.

The rearrangement joins TRBV3-1 (or the pseudogene TRBV3-2) to TRBJ1-1; 7 bases are a match to TRBD1. Germline assignment: CDR1 LGHDT and CDR2 YNNKEL (reference sequence). J gave up 2 bases and V 2 bases, and 14 bases lay outside the gene matches. CDR3 size: 18 residues. CDR3 sequence: CASSQPTPTGALNTEAFF. Here the CDR3 DNA reads TGTGCCAGCAGCCAACCAACCCCAACAGGGGCACTAAACACTGAAGCTTTCTTT.

V and J are TRBV21-1 and TRBJ2-2; TRBD2, the table's D call, was not compared with the DNA. TRBV21-1 is a pseudogene. This CDR3 has 18 residues. CDR3 residues: CASSNPTSGKGNTGELFF. CDR3 in DNA: TGTGCCAGCAGCAACCCGACTAGCGGGAAGGGGAACACCGGGGAGCTGTTTTTT.

The V call is TRBV30, the J call TRBJ1-2; no reliable D call. Per the germline V gene, CDR1 is GTSNPN and CDR2 is SVGIG (reference sequence). The ends were cut back, 4 bases at V and 0 bases at J, with 15 bases in the middle. The CDR3 is 15 residues long. The CDR3 nucleotides are TGTGCCTGGACTCCTTTGACTTGGTCTAACTATGGCTACACCTTC. This sequence encodes CAWTPLTWSNYGYTF.

V and J are TRBV5-5 and TRBJ2-7; a weak D match, TRBD2 (5 bases). The CDR3 runs 14 residues. The V gene's germline CDR1 is SGHKS and CDR2 YYEKEE (reference sequence). V dropped 4 bases and J dropped 1 base, with 12 bases sitting between them. CDR3 sequence (DNA): TGTGCCAGCAGCCTCGGACTCTTTTCCTACGAGCAGTACTTC. Its translation: CASSLGLFSYEQYF.